This record covers a single T cell receptor beta chain. No cognate antigen has been identified for it. A far larger clone is off by one base, so a read error is likely. The data stem from a study of regulatory T cells in long-lasting Graves disease (dated by TCRdb to 2020 to 2022). At the level of the whole study: In the newly diagnosed Graves' disease group, patients had been taking antithyroid drugs for less than 3 months. A total of roughly 33 samples underwent TCR sequencing: around 13 from persistent and about 20 from newly diagnosed Graves' disease patients. This study used TCR sequencing and RNA sequencing of peripheral blood to compare persistent Graves' disease patients against newly diagnosed Graves' disease patients. The study was registered as a clinical trial and conducted in China.

Library construction relied on multiplex PCR. Sequenced on an Illumina HiSeq 4000. TCR beta libraries were built with iRepertoire HTBI primers and Arm-PCR amplification of CDR3 regions. Before sequencing, the PCR products underwent gel purification. The authors processed their data as follows. A total of 62 TRBV and 14 TRBJ segments were identified across samples and were used for gene usage analysis of CDR3 amino acid clonotypes. COPE and FqMerger were used to merge filtered high-quality paired reads into contigs. Contigs were aligned with BLAST to IMGT TRBV, TRBD and TRBJ reference genes, and CDR3 was defined per IMGT. Clonotypes above 0.1% frequency were classified as highly expanded clones. Shannon entropy was used to measure repertoire diversity, and the Gini coefficient was used to measure V-J evenness. A clonotype found in more than one individual was treated as public. Using fastp at Q25 and MiXCR, TCRdb reprocessed the public reads and kept productive beta chains. Every distinct CDR3 protein forms one entry, paired with its most common genes and DNA. TCRdb assigned the V and J calls; the authors' analysis was not used. This sample holds some 460,000 distinct CDR3 sequences; 15% to 20% were observed only once. The ten largest account for about 12% of the sample.

The investigation overall reported the following: Sequencing and analysis were limited to the TCR beta chain. Persistent patients shared more public clonotypes among themselves (roughly 2,700) than newly diagnosed patients did (nearly 1,000). Because the primary lesion, thyroid tissue, could not be accessed, the study looked at peripheral blood alone. As a limitation, the authors acknowledged that the small sample size may reduce accuracy. Compared with newly diagnosed patients, persistent Graves' disease patients had lower TCR Shannon entropy and fewer highly expanded clones, which suggests clonal expansion. TRBV28, TRBJ1-2 and TRBJ2-5 were preferentially used in persistent disease, while TRBV20-1 and TRBJ2-1 were favored in newly diagnosed disease.

Based on the germline V gene (reference sequence), the CDR1 and CDR2 sequences are SEHNR and FQNEAQ. The CDR3 starts with the cysteine, ends with the phenylalanine, and has 14 residues. Only the CDR3 DNA stays, 42 bases, in frame from base 1. Interpreted using the paper, the time point label stands for: newly diagnosed GD, antithyroid drugs for less than 3 months. RNA was extracted from PBMCs in TRIzol for both TCR sequencing and RNA sequencing. Graves' disease was diagnosed according to American Thyroid Association guidelines. Patients for the study were recruited at an endocrinology department in Xi'an, China. Each patient gave roughly 8.4 milliliters of peripheral blood, collected in an EDTA anticoagulant tube. Ficoll Paque Plus density gradient separation was used to isolate PBMCs, and no further T cell sorting was done. RNA quality was checked with an Agilent 2100 Bioanalyzer and agarose gel, and concentration with a NanoDrop 2000.

These data also featured in a second study, about T cells in Graves' hyperthyroidism and ophthalmopathy. The second publication reports: Stable Graves' hyperthyroidism was defined as no progression to ophthalmopathy during 18 months of follow-up. Hyperthyroidism patients were newly diagnosed, had a disease duration of under 2 months, and were aged 18 to 65 years. Any patient with an uncontrolled infection, another autoimmune disease, pregnancy or lactation was excluded. Diagnoses were based on clinical symptoms, serum thyroxine and TRAb, thyroid ultrasound and orbital computed tomography. The TCR CDR3 was subjected to a first round of RT-PCR using the HTBI primer set and the Qiagen OneStep RT-PCR kit. Most expanded thyroid clonotypes (frequency above 0.001) were also detected in blood, suggesting blood repertoires may reflect thyroid immune responses. A 13 V-J signature model separated ophthalmopathy from stable hyperthyroidism, with 87.88% sensitivity and approximately 81% specificity in cross-validation and 80%/75% in testing. In validation, the model predicted progression to ophthalmopathy a median of about 6 months before onset, with approximately 68% sensitivity and about 72% specificity. TCR V-J signatures able to tell the groups apart were searched for in a discovery cohort of 95 to 100 patients, of whom over 40 had Graves' ophthalmopathy and some 60 had stable Graves' hyperthyroidism. Whether ophthalmopathy could be predicted prospectively was tested in an independent validation cohort made up of about 18 hyperthyroidism patients plus 17 patients who later progressed to ophthalmopathy. The 75 to 100 discovery patients were randomly divided into training and test sets at a 7:3 ratio. In roughly six Graves' hyperthyroidism patients, the study also compared T-cell repertoires from thyroid tissue with T-cell repertoires from blood. After sampling, hyperthyroidism patients received methimazole starting at 30 mg daily, and ophthalmopathy patients received high-dose intravenous methylprednisolone. A second multiplex PCR round built the libraries, followed by size selection and purification. Sequencing of the libraries was done on an Illumina HiSeq2000 using paired-end 100 bp reads. SOAPnuke was used to process the raw data, throwing out any read that contained adapters or uncalled bases, had a mean Phred below 15, or lacked an exact constant-primer or identifier match. High-quality paired reads were merged with COPE v1.2.5, and unique nucleotide sequences were defined as clonotypes. MiTCR v1.1 was used to align clonotypes to the IMGT TRBV, TRBD and TRBJ reference segments. Only V-J combinations with frequency above 0.0001, covering about 99% of repertoires, were analysed. A TCS score was defined as the ratio of F50 (clonal expansion) to E x V (chaos), with BLOSUM62-based TCRdist applied between CDR3 peptides within each V-J. Welch's t-statistics and random forest reduced 514 V-J features to roughly 13, which were used in a naive Bayes classifier (R e1071). Sample size was not statistically predetermined, and blinding of investigators to group allocation was not performed. TCR Vbeta CDR3 sequencing of some 140 peripheral blood samples (roughly 43 ophthalmopathy, 70 to 85 hyperthyroidism and roughly 17 progressor patients) is reported in the paper.

The chain is assembled from TRBV7-9 and TRBJ2-1, with 11 middle bases fitting TRBD2. Sequenced material: peripheral blood mononuclear cells (PBMCs), taken at new diagnosis, from a patient treated with antithyroid drugs. The clonotype comes from a man aged 40-50 years with Graves disease. Donor details come from another sample of the same person, matched by shared clones. The DNA reads as follows: TGTGCCGGCAGCTTAGCGGGAGGGGACAATGAGCAGTTCTTC. Its protein is CAGSLAGGDNEQFF.